This is a list of T cell receptor beta chains from one sample in a study of T cell changes during pregnancy in multiple sclerosis. Clones were read by immunoSEQ multiplex PCR, and TCRdb kept only the in-frame ones, dropping some. The profile covers about 89,000 clones, with 92% appearing a single time and roughly 2.3% taken by the ten largest. Sequenced here: peripheral blood, sampled after pregnancy. The receptors shown here come from a female donor in good health, enrolled as a control in a pregnancy study. The CDR3 runs from the conserved cysteine through the conserved F or W.

CASTTAGGYGYTF,TRBJ1-2,TRBV5-4
CASSIDSSLYGYTF,TRBJ1-2,TRBV19
CASSSRGDNQPQHF,TRBJ1-5,TRBV7-9
CASSTRDSLNTEAFF,TRBJ1-1,TRBV9
CASKTIRELGTDTQYF,TRBJ2-3,TRBV6-6
CTSSQDLCYEQYF,TRBJ2-7,TRBV1
CASSLGQGLETQYF,TRBJ2-5,TRBV7-6
CASSWTGAGNTIYF,TRBJ1-3,TRBV7-2
CASSRTSGFNTGELFF,TRBJ2-2,TRBV6-4
CASSGQGVGKDEQYF,TRBJ2-7,TRBV9
CASSYSPGLNYEQYF,TRBJ2-7,TRBV6-5
CASSLLAGVGMDEQFF,TRBJ2-1,TRBV5-4
CASSPDRGSSGELFF,TRBJ2-2,TRBV11-3
CSVEAPSGPYNEQFF,TRBJ2-1,TRBV29-1
CASSPVGLSIIQYF,TRBJ2-3,TRBV11-2
CASSLAGYNEQFF,TRBJ2-1,TRBV6-1